The 2 T cell receptor beta chains below were found in one sample sequenced in a study of T cells in Graves' hyperthyroidism and ophthalmopathy. What was amplified from RNA transcripts were TCR beta CDR3 regions. During a first-round RT-PCR of the TCR CDR3, the HTBI primer set was used. TCRdb re-analysed the multiplex PCR reads in MiXCR, keeping a single row per CDR3 protein. Among hundreds of thousands of distinct CDR3 sequences listed, roughly 40% were seen once. Material for sequencing was blood. The origin of the receptors is a young man with Graves' hyperthyroidism.

V and J are TRBV12-3 or TRBV12-4 and TRBJ2-2; possibly TRBD1 for D (6 bases). The CDR3 sequence is 14 residues long. Trimming stripped 3 bases from V and 3 bases from J, with 8 bases between. CDR3 sequence (DNA): TGTGCCAGCAGTTTGACAGGCTACACCGGGGAGCTGTTTTTT. This codes for CASSLTGYTGELFF.

This clonotype was observed at least ten times. This chain connects TRBV20-1 to TRBJ2-5, with 13 bases fitting TRBD2. Germline lookup yields CDR1 DFQATT and CDR2 SNEGSKA (reference sequence). CDR3 length: 15 residues. V lost 3 bases, J lost 3 bases, and 4 bases stayed unmatched. CDR3 bases: TGCAGTGCTAGCCCCGGGACTAGCGGGGAAGAGACCCAGTACTTC. It specifies CSASPGTSGEETQYF.